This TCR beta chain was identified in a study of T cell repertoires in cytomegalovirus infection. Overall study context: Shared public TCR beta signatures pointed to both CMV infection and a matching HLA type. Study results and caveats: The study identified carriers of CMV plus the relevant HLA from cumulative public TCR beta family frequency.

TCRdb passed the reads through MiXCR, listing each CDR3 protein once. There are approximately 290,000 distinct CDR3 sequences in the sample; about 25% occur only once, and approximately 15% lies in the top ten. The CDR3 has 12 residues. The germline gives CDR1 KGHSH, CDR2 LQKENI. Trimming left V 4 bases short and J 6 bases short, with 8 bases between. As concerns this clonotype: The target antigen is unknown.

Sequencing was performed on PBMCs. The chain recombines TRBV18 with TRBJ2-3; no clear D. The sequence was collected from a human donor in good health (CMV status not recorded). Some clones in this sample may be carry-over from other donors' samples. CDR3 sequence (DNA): TGTGCCAGCTCACTGCAGAGGGATACGCAGTATTTT. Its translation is CASSLQRDTQYF.